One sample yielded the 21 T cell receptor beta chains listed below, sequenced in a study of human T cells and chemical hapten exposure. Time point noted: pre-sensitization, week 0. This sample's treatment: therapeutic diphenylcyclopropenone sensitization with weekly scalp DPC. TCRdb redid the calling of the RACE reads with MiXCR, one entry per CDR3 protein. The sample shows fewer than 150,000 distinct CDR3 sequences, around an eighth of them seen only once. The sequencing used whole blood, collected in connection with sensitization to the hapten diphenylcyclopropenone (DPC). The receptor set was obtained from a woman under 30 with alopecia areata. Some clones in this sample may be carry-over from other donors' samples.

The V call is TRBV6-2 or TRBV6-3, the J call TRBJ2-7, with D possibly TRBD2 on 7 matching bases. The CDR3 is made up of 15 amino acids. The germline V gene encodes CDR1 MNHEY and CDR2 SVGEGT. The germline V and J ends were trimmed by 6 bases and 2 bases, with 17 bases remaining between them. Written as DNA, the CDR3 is TGTGCCAGCAGCCCCCATCGGGGGGCAACCTACGAGCAGTACTTC. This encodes CASSPHRGATYEQYF.

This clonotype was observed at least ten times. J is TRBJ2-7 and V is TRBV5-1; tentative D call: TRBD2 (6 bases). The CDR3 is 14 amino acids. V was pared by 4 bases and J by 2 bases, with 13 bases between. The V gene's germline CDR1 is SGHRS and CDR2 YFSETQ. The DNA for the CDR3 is TGCGCCAGCAGCAGGGACTGGGGAACCTACGAGCAGTACTTC. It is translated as CASSRDWGTYEQYF.

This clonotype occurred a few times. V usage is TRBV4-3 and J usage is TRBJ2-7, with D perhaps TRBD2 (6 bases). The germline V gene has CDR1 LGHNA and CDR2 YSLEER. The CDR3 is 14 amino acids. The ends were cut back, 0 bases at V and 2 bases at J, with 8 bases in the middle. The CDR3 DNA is TGCGCCAGCAGCCAAGAGGGGGGTCCCTACGAGCAGTACTTC. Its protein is CASSQEGGPYEQYF.

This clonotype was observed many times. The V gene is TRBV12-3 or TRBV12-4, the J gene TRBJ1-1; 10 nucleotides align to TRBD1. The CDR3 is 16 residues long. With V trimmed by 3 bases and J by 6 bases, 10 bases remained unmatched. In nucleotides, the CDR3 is TGTGCCAGCAGTTTTATGACAGGGGGCCGTGACGCTGAAGCTTTCTTT. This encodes CASSFMTGGRDAEAFF.

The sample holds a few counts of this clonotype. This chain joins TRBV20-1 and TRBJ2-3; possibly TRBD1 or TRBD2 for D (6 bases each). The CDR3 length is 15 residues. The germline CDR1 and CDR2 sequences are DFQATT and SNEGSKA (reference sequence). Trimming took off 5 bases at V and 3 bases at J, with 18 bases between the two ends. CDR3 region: CSAPSRGTSTDTQYF. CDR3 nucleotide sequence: TGCAGTGCTCCTTCTAGGGGGACTTCGACAGATACGCAGTATTTT.

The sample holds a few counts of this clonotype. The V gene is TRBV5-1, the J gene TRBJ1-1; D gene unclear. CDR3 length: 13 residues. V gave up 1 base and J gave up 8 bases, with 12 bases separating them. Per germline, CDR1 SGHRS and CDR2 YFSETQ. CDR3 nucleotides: TGCGCCAGCAGCTTGTCTGGAAGGAACGAAGCTTTCTTT. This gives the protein CASSLSGRNEAFF.

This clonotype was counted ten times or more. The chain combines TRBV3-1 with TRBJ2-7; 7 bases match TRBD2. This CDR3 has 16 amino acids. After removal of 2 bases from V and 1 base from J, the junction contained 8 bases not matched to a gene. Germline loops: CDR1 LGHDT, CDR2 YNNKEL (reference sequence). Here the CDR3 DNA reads TGTGCCAGCAGCCAACCTAGGACTAGTCGGTCCTACGAGCAGTACTTC. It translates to CASSQPRTSRSYEQYF.

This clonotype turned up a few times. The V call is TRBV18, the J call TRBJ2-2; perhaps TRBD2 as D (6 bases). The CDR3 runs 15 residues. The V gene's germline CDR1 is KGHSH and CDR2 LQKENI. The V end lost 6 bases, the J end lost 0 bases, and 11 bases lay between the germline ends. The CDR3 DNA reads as TGTGCCAGCTCGGGGGGTCCTGCGAACACCGGGGAGCTGTTTTTT. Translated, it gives CASSGGPANTGELFF.

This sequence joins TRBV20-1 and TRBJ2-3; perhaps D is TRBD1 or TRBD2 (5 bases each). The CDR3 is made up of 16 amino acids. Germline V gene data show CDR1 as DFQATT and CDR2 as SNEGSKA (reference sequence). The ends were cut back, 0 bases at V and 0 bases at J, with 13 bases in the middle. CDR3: CSARDPRGYSTDTQYF. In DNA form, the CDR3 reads TGCAGTGCTAGAGATCCGAGGGGATATAGCACAGATACGCAGTATTTT.

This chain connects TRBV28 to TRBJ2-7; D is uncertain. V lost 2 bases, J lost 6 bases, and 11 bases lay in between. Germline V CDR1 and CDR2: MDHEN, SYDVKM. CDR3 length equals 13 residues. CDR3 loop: CASSLASLFEQYF. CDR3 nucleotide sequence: TGTGCCAGCAGTTTAGCCAGCCTTTTCGAGCAGTACTTC.

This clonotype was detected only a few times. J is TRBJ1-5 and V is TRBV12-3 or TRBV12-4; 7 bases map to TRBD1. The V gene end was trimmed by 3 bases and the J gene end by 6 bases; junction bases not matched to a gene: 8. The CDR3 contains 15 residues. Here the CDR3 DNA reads TGTGCCAGCAGTTTCTACAGGGGTGTAGGTCAGCCCCAGCATTTT. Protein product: CASSFYRGVGQPQHF.

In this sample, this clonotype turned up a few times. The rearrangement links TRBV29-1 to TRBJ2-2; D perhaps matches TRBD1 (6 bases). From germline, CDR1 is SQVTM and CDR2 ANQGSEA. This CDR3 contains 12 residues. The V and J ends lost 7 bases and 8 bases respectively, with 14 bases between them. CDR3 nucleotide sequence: TGCAGCGCAGTACAGGGTTTTGGGGAGCTGTTTTTT. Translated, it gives CSAVQGFGELFF.

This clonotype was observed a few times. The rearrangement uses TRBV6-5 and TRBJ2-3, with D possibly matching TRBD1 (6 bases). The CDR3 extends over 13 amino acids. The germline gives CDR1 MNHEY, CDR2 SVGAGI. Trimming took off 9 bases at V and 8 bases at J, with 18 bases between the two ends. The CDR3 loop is CASGRQGKGTQYF. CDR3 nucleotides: TGTGCCAGTGGTCGTCAGGGGAAGGGTACGCAGTATTTT.

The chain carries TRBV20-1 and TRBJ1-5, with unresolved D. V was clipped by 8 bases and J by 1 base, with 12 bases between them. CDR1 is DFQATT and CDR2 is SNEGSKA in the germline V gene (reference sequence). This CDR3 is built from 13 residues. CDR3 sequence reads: CSSGGKSNQPQHF. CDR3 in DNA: TGCAGTAGTGGAGGCAAGAGCAATCAGCCCCAGCATTTT.

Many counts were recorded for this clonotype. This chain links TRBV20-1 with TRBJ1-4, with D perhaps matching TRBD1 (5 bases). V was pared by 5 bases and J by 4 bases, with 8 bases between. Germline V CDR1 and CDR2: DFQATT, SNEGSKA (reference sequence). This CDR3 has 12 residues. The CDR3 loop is CSARGINEKLFF. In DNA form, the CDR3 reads TGCAGTGCTCGGGGGATTAATGAAAAACTGTTTTTT.

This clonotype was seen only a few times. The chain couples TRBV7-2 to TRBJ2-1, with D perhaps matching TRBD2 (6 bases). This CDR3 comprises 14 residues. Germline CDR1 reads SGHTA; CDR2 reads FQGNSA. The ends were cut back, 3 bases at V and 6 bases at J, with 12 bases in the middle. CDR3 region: CASSFRGVSNEQFF. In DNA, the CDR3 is TGTGCCAGCAGCTTCCGCGGGGTAAGCAATGAGCAGTTCTTC.

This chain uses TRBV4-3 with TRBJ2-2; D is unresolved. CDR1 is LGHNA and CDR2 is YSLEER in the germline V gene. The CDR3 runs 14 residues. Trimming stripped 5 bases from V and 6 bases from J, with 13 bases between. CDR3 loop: CASSSLLAAGELFF. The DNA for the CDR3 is TGCGCCAGCAGCTCTCTCTTGGCGGCCGGGGAGCTGTTTTTT.

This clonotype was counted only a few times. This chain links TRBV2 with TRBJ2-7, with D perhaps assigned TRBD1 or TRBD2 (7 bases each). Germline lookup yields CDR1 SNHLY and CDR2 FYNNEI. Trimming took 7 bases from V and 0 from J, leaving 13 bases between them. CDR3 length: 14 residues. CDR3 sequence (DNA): TGTGCCAGCACCAGGGGGGAGGGCTCCTACGAGCAGTACTTC. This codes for CASTRGEGSYEQYF.

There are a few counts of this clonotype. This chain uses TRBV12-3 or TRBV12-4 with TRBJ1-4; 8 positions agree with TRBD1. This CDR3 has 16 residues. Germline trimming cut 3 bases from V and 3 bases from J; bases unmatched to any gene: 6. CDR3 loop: CASSFRTGRANEKLFF. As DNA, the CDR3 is TGTGCCAGCAGTTTCCGGACAGGGCGGGCTAATGAAAAACTGTTTTTT.

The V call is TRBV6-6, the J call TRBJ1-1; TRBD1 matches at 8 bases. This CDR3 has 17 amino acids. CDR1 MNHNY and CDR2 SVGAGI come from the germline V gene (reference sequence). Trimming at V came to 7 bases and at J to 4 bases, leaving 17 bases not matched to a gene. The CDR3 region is CASTPYRDRLKGTEAFF. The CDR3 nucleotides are TGTGCCAGCACTCCGTACCGGGACAGGCTGAAGGGCACTGAAGCTTTCTTT.

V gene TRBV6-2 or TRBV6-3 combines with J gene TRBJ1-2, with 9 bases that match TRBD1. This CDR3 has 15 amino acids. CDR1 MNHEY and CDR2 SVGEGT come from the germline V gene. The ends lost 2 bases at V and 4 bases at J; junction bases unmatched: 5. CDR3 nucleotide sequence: TGTGCCAGCAGTTACACCCCGGACAGGGGCTATGGCTACACCTTC. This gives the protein CASSYTPDRGYGYTF.